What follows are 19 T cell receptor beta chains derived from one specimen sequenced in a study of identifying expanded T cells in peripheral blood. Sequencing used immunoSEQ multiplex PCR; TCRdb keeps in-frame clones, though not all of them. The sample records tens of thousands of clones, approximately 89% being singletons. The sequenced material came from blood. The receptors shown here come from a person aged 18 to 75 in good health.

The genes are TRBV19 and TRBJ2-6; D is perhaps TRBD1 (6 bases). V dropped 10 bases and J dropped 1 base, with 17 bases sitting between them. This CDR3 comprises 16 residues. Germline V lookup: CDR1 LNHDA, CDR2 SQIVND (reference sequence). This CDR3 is CATKGQSLSGANVLTF. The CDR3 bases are TGTGCCACAAAAGGACAGTCTCTTTCTGGGGCCAACGTCCTGACTTTC. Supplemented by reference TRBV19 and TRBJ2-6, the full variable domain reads DGGITQSPKYLFRKEGQNVTLSCEQNLNHDAMYWYRQDPGQGLRLIYYSQIVNDFQKGDIAEGYSVSREKKESFPLTVTSAQKNPTAFYLCATKGQSLSGANVLTFGAGSRLTVL.

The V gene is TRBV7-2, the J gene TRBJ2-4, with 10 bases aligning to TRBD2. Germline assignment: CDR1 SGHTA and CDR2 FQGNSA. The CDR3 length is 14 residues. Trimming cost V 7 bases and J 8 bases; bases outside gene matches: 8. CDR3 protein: CASTPSGGADIQYF. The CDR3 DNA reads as TGTGCCAGCACCCCCAGCGGGGGGGCGGACATTCAGTACTTC.

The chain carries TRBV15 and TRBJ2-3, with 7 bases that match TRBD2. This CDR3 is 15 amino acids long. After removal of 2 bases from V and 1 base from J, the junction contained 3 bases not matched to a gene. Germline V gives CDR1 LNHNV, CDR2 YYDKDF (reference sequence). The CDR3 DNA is TGTGCCACCAGCAGAATGGCGGGGGGCACAGATACGCAGTATTTT. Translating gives CATSRMAGGTDTQYF.

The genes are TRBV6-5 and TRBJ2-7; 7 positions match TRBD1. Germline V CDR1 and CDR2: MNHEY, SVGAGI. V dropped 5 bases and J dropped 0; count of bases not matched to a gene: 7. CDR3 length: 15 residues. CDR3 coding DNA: TGTGCCAGCAGTCGAGAACAGGGGTTCTCCTACGAGCAGTACTTC. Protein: CASSREQGFSYEQYF.

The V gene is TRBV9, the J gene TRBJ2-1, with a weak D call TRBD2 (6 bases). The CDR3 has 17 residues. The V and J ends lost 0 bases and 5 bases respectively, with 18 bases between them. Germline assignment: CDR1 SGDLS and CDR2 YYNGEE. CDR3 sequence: CASSVASGSLTNNEQFF. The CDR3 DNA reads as TGTGCCAGCAGCGTAGCGTCCGGGAGCCTTACTAACAATGAGCAGTTCTTC.

CDR3 sequence: CSANRAYEQYF. Written as DNA, the CDR3 is TGCAGTGCAAACAGGGCTTACGAGCAGTACTTC. This chain connects TRBV20-1 to TRBJ2-7; TRBD1 is a possible D gene (6 bases). Germline V gives CDR1 DFQATT, CDR2 SNEGSKA (reference sequence). Trimming stripped 6 bases from V and 4 bases from J, with 10 bases between. CDR3 length: 11 residues.

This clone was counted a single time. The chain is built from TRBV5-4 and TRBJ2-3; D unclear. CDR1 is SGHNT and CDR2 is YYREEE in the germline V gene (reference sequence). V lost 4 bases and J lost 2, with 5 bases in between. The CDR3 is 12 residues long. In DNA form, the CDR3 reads TGTGCCAGCAGCGGAAACACAGATACGCAGTATTTT. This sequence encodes CASSGNTDTQYF.

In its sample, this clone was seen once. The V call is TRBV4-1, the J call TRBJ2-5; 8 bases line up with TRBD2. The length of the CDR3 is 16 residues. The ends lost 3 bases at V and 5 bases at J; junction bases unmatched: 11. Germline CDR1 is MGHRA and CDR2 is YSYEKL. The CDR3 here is CASSQGSGVAGETQYF. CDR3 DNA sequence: TGCGCCAGCAGCCAGGGTAGCGGGGTGGCAGGGGAGACCCAGTACTTC.

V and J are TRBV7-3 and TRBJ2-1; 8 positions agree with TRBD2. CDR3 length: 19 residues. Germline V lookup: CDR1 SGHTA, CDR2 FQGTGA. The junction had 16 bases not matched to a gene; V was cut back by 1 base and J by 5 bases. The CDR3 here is CASSLNPGMSAGVDNEQFF. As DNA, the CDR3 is TGTGCCAGCAGCTTAAACCCCGGGATGTCAGCGGGAGTCGACAATGAGCAGTTCTTC. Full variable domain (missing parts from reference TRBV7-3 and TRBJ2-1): GAGVSQTPSNKVTEKGKYVELRCDPISGHTALYWYRQSLGQGPEFLIYFQGTGAADDSGLPNDRFFAVRPEGSVSTLKIQRTERGDSAVYLCASSLNPGMSAGVDNEQFFGPGTRLTVL.

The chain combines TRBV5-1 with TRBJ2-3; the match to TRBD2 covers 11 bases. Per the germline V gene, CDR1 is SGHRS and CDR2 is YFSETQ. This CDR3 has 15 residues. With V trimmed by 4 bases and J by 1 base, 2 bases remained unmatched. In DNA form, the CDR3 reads TGCGCCAGCAGCCAGGGACTAGCGGGCACAGATACGCAGTATTTT. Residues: CASSQGLAGTDTQYF.

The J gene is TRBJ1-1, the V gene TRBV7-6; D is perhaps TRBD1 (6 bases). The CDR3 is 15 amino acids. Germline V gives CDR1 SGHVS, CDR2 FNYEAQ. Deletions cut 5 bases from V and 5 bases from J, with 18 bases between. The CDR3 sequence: CASSSRTDLSTEAFF. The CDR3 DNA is TGTGCCAGCAGCAGTAGGACAGATTTGTCGACTGAAGCTTTCTTT.

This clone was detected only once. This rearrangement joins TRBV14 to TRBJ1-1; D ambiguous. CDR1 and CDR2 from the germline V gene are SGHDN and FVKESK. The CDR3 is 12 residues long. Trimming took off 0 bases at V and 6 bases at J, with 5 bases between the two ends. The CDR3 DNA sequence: TGTGCCAGCAGCCAAGAAGCCGCTGAAGCTTTCTTT. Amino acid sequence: CASSQEAAEAFF.

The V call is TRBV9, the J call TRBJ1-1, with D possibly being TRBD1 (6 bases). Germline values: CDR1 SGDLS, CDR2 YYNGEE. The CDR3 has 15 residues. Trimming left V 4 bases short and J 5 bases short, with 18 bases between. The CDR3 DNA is TGTGCCAGCAGCCACGGGTGGGGGCGGACGACTGAAGCTTTCTTT. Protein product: CASSHGWGRTTEAFF.

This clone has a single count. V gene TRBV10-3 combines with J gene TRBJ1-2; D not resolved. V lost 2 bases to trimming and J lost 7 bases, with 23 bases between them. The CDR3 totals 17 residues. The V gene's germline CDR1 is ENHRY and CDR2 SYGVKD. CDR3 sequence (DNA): TGTGCCATCAGTGAGCTCTACGGTACTGGTACACTGGGTGGCTACACCTTC. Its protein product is CAISELYGTGTLGGYTF.

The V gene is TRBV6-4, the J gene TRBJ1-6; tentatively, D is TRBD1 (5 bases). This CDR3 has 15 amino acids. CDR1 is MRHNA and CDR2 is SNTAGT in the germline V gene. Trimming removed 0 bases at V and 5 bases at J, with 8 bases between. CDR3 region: CASSDSGVDNSPLHF. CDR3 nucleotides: TGTGCCAGCAGTGACTCGGGGGTAGATAATTCACCCCTCCACTTT.

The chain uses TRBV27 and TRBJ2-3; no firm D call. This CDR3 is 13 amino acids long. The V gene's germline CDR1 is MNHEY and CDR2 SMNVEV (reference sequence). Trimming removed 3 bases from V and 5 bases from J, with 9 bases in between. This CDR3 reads CASSFWGGDTQYF. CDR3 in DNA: TGTGCCAGCAGTTTCTGGGGTGGAGATACGCAGTATTTT.

CDR3 nucleotides: TGTGCCAGCAGCCTCCGGGGCGAGCAGTACTTC. Translating gives CASSLRGEQYF. The chain uses TRBV5-6 and TRBJ2-7, with D tentatively TRBD2 (5 bases). The CDR3 is 11 residues long. Germline assignment: CDR1 SGHDT and CDR2 YYEEEE. V was clipped by 4 bases and J by 6 bases, with 8 bases between them.

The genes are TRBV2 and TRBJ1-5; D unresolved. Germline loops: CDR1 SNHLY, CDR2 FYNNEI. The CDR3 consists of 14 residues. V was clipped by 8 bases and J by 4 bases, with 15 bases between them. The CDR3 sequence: CASSEVRMNQPQHF. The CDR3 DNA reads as TGTGCCAGCTCAGAGGTGAGGATGAATCAGCCCCAGCATTTT. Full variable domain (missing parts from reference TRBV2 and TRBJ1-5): EPEVTQTPSHQVTQMGQEVILRCVPISNHLYFYWYRQILGQKVEFLVSFYNNEISEKSEIFDDQFSVERPDGSNFTLKIRSTKLEDSAMYFCASSEVRMNQPQHFGDGTRLSIL.

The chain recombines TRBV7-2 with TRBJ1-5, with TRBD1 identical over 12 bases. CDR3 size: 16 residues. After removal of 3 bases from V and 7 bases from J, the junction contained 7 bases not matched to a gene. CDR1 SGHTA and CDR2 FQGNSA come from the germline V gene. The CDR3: CASSFVGQGAGQPQHF. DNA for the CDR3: TGTGCCAGCAGCTTTGTGGGACAGGGGGCGGGGCAGCCCCAGCATTTT. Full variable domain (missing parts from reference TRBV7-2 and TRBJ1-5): GAGVSQSPSNKVTEKGKDVELRCDPISGHTALYWYRQSLGQGLEFLIYFQGNSAPDKSGLPSDRFSAERTGGSVSTLTIQRTQQEDSAVYLCASSFVGQGAGQPQHFGDGTRLSIL.